This record looks at one TCR beta chain sequence and its context. Its antigen is unknown. The sample is drawn from a study of molecular identifiers for immune sequencing clone quantification. Study outcomes and limitations: The study found clones above 20 RNA copies held over 98% of effector molecules and under 1% in naive cells. Sizes of clones that are highly expanded could be underestimated (if identical TCR molecules share a barcode).

Input for naive CD8 libraries was about 18,000 to 1,000,000 sorted cells; the RNA fraction used was 10%, 30% or 50%. TCRdb re-derived calls from the PCR reads in MiXCR, one entry per CDR3 protein. Here the sample spans over 600,000 distinct CDR3 sequences, around 20% being singletons. After removal of 4 bases from V and 8 bases from J, the junction contained 6 bases not matched to a gene. From germline, CDR1 is LNHDA and CDR2 SQIVND (reference sequence). The CDR3 loop spans 14 amino acids. Material: naive CD8+ T cells from blood, with Jurkat cell RNA spiked in. Regarding subset: FACS-sorted CD8+CD4-CCR7+CD45RA+ naive T cells. The gene calls are TRBV19 and TRBJ2-1; 9 bases match TRBD2. This receptor was identified in a human donor in good health. Some libraries in this study had Jurkat cell RNA spiked in. CDR3 nucleotides: TGTGCCAGTAGTACGAGCGGGAGGATCGATGAGCAGTTCTTC. It encodes CASSTSGRIDEQFF.